This T cell receptor (beta chain) appears in the sequencing data of a study of blood T cell repertoires in COVID-19. About the research overall: Samples taken during acute and convalescent COVID-19 were collected in the United States, Italy and Spain.

This table comes from immunoSEQ multiplex PCR, and its TCRdb copy is limited to in-frame clones, with some not included. This table holds 80,000 to 95,000 clones, approximately 71% found once. The CDR3 is 13 amino acids. Germline trimming cut 5 bases from V and 6 bases from J; bases unmatched to any gene: 3. Germline V gives CDR1 SGHNT, CDR2 YENEEA. The sequence came from a woman aged 45-65 years with acute or convalescent COVID-19. This chain links TRBV11-3 with TRBJ2-7; 11 nucleotides match TRBD1. Specimen: peripheral blood. As DNA, the CDR3 is TGTGCCAGCAGCGTTGGGACAGGGGGCGAGCAGTACTTC. As protein: CASSVGTGGEQYF.